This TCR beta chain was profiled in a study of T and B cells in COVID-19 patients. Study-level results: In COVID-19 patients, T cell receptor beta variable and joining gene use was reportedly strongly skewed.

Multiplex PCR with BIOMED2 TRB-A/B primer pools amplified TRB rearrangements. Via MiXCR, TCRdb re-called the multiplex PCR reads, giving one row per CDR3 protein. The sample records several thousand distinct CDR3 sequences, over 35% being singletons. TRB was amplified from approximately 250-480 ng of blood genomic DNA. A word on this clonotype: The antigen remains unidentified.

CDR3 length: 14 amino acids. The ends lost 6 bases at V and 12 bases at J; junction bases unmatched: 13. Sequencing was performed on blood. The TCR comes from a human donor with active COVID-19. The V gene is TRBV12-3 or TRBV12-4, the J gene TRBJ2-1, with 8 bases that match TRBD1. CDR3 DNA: TGTGCCAGCAGGGCCCCAGGGGGCACGCGTCGGCAGTTCTTC. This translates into CASRAPGGTRRQFF.